The 8 T cell receptor beta chains listed next were all sequenced from one sample in a study of T cell changes during pregnancy in multiple sclerosis. TCRdb's table, derived via immunoSEQ multiplex PCR, lists solely in-frame clones and lacks some. The table has approximately 59,000 clones, around 91% seen once. The material sequenced was peripheral blood, taken in the third trimester of pregnancy. The receptors here all came from a female donor in good health, enrolled as a control in a pregnancy study.

This chain links TRBV9 with TRBJ2-7, with a possible D match to TRBD2 (7 bases). The CDR3 length is 15 residues. CDR1 SGDLS and CDR2 YYNGEE come from the germline V gene. V was shortened by 4 bases and J by 0 bases, with 14 bases between the two germline ends. Here the CDR3 reads CASSPVGGVSYEQYF. CDR3 bases: TGTGCCAGCAGCCCCGTAGGGGGGGTCTCCTACGAGCAGTACTTC.

The chain employs TRBV28 and TRBJ1-1; D is uncertain. V lost 6 bases and J lost 0, with 11 bases in between. The length of the CDR3 is 14 residues. Germline V gives CDR1 MDHEN, CDR2 SYDVKM. The CDR3 sequence is CASSFYPMNTEAFF. The CDR3 nucleotides are TGTGCCAGCAGCTTCTACCCTATGAACACTGAAGCTTTCTTT. Based on the CDR3 plus reference TRBV28 and TRBJ1-1, the full variable domain is DVKVTQSSRYLVKRTGEKVFLECVQDMDHENMFWYRQDPGLGLRLIYFSYDVKMKEKGDIPEGYSVSREKKERFSLILESASTNQTSMYLCASSFYPMNTEAFFGQGTRLTVV.

This clone has only a few counts. The V call is TRBV7-9, the J call TRBJ1-1; 8 nucleotides align to TRBD1. Germline trimming cut 2 bases from V and 3 bases from J; bases unmatched to any gene: 2. The germline gives CDR1 SEHNR, CDR2 FQNEAQ (reference sequence). The CDR3 totals 14 residues. The CDR3 protein is CASSLQGADTEAFF. CDR3 nucleotides: TGTGCCAGCAGCTTACAGGGGGCGGACACTGAAGCTTTCTTT.

This sequence joins TRBV7-8 and TRBJ1-1; 9 bases align to TRBD1. The CDR3 totals 15 residues. With 4 bases clipped from V and 4 bases from J, the junction kept 7 bases outside the gene matches. The germline CDR1 and CDR2 sequences are SGHVS and FQNEAQ. CDR3 in amino acids: CASSSPGQGSTEAFF. The CDR3, as DNA: TGTGCCAGCAGCTCCCCCGGACAGGGGAGCACTGAAGCTTTCTTT.

Only one count was recorded for this clone. This chain joins TRBV6-1 and TRBJ2-1; possible D gene TRBD1, 7 bases. There are 12 residues in the CDR3. The V end was cut by 8 bases, the J end by 6 bases, with 11 bases between. CDR1 MNHNS and CDR2 SASEGT come from the germline V gene. Here the CDR3 reads CASDREVNEQFF. The CDR3 DNA reads as TGTGCCAGCGACAGGGAGGTCAATGAGCAGTTCTTC.

The V call is TRBV5-1, the J call TRBJ1-1, with D possibly TRBD1 on 6 matching bases. The V and J ends lost 0 bases and 1 base respectively, with 10 bases between them. The CDR3 covers 15 residues. CDR1 and CDR2 from the germline V gene are SGHRS and YFSETQ. CDR3 nucleotides: TGCGCCAGCAGCTTGGAGGCAGGGGCGAACACTGAAGCTTTCTTT. It translates to CASSLEAGANTEAFF.

This chain joins TRBV4-3 and TRBJ1-3, with a tentative D call TRBD1 (6 bases). The CDR3 consists of 14 residues. Germline V gene lookup returns CDR1 LGHNA and CDR2 YSLEER. Between the trimmed V and J ends, which lost 1 base and 4 bases, there was a span of 8 bases. Written as DNA, the CDR3 is TGCGCCAGCAGCCAAGGGACAGCAGGAAACACCATATATTTT. Translating it yields CASSQGTAGNTIYF.

The rearrangement uses TRBV29-1 and TRBJ2-7; 10 nucleotides agree with TRBD1. V shed 7 bases and J 2 bases; nucleotides not matched to a gene: 8. CDR3 length: 14 amino acids. Germline V gene sequence: CDR1 SQVTM, CDR2 ANQGSEA. CDR3 region: CSAQKGTGAYEQYF. CDR3 nucleotides: TGCAGCGCTCAGAAGGGGACAGGGGCCTACGAGCAGTACTTC.